This T cell receptor beta chain was identified in a study of blood T cell repertoires in COVID-19. Study overall: The origin of the acute and convalescent COVID-19 samples was the United States, Italy and Spain. PBMCs, B-cell-depleted T cells, or T cells were the source of the cDNA or gDNA that made up the material.

J lost 7 bases, V lost 3 bases, and 5 bases had no gene match. Per the germline V gene, CDR1 is GTSNPN and CDR2 is SVGIG (reference sequence). The CDR3 spans 14 residues. The authors' processing: It was from reference gene primer amplification that nucleated cell counts were estimated. The repertoire was sequenced with immunoSEQ multiplex PCR; TCRdb's copy has only in-frame clones and lacks some. Clone size and V and J calls were adopted from that table, with D and trimming inferred from the DNA. The table shows over 450,000 clones, with 70% to 90% occurring only once. The chain couples TRBV30 to TRBJ1-6, with 8 bases identical to TRBD1. This TCR was recovered from a woman between 50 and 59 years old with COVID-19, enrolled during active disease. Sequenced sample: peripheral blood. The CDR3 loop is CAWRQDRDNSPLHF. DNA for the CDR3: TGTGCCTGGAGGCAGGACAGGGACAATTCACCCCTCCACTTT.